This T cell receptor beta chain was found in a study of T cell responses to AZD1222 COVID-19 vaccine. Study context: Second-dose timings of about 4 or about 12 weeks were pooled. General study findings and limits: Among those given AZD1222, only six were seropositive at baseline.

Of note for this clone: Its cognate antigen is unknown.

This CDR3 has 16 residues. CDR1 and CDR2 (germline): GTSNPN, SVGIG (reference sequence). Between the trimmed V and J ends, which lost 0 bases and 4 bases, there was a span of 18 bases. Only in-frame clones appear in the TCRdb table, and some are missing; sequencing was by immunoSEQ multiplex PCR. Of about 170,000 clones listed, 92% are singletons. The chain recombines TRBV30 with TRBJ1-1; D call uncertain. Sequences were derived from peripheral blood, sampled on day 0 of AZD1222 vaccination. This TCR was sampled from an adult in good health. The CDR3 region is CAWSVRRRAPTTEAFF. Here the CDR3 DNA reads TGTGCCTGGAGTGTTAGGAGAAGGGCGCCGACCACTGAAGCTTTCTTT.